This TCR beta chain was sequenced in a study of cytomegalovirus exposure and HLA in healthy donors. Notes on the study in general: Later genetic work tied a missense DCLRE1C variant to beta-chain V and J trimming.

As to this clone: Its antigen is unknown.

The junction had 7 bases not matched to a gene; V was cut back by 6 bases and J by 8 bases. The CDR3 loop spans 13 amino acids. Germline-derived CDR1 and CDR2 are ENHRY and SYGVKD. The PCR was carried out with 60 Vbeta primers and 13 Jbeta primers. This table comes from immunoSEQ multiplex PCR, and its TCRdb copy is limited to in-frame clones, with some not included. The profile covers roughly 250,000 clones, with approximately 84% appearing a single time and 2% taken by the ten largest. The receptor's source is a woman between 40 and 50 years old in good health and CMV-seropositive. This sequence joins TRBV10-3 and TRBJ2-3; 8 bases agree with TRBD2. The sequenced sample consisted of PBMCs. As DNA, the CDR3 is TGTGCCATCAGCCCCGGGAGGGACACTACGCAGTATTTT. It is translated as CAISPGRDTTQYF.